This T cell receptor beta chain was documented in a study of OX40 agonist ivuxolimab in advanced cancers. The study, taken as a whole, reports: Averaging showed that CD8+ T cells had more expanded clones than CD4+ did.

Profiled with immunoSEQ multiplex PCR; TCRdb holds only in-frame clones, not every one. The table has about 42,000 clones, 80% to 90% seen once. Regarding this clone: Its specificity is not known.

CDR1 and CDR2 (germline): SGDLS, YYNGEE. The CDR3 contains 12 residues. V lost 3 bases and J 7 bases, leaving 8 bases between the germline ends. The sample consisted of CD4+ or CD8+ T cells sorted from blood, taken in a trial of the OX40 agonist ivuxolimab. This clonotype was sampled from an adult with an advanced solid tumor such as melanoma, head and neck, liver or kidney cancer. The rearrangement links TRBV9 to TRBJ2-1, with D unresolved. CDR3 amino acids: CASSALLNEQFF. The CDR3 coding sequence is TGTGCCAGCAGCGCTCTATTGAATGAGCAGTTCTTC.